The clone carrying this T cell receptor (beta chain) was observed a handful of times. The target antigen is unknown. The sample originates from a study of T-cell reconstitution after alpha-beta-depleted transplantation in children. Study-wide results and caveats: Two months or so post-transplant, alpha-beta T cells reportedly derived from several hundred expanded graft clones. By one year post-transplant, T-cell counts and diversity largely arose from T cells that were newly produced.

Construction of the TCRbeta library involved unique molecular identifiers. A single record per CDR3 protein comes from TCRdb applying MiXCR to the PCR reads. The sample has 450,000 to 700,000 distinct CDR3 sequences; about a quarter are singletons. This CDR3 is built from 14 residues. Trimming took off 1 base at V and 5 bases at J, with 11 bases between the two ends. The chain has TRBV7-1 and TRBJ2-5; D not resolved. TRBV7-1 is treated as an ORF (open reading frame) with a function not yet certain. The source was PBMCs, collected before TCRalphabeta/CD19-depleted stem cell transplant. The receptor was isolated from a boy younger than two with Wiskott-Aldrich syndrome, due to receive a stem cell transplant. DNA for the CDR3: TGTGCCAGCAGCTCAGGGTTGGGTCGGGAGACCCAGTACTTC. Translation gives CASSSGLGRETQYF.